The clone carrying this T cell receptor beta chain was seen once. The record originates from a study of blood T cell repertoires in COVID-19. As handled by the study authors: Estimation of nucleated cell counts was performed using reference gene primer amplification. Assay used: immunoSEQ multiplex PCR; TCRdb lists only in-frame clones, some missing. That table gives V, J and clone size, and the DNA gave D and trimming. The data contain under 150,000 clones, roughly 79% of them seen just once; the ten biggest clones take up about 8%. The CDR3 has 13 amino acids. Germline CDR1 and CDR2: SNHLY and FYNNEI. Trimming cost V 3 bases and J 5 bases, with 9 bases left between them.

V gene TRBV2 combines with J gene TRBJ2-3; weak D call: TRBD2 (6 bases). The clonotype comes from a woman aged 55-69 years with active or convalescent COVID-19. Specimen: peripheral blood. CDR3 region: CASSDGTVDTQYF. The DNA for the CDR3 is TGTGCCAGCAGTGACGGGACTGTAGATACGCAGTATTTT.